The clone carrying this TCR beta chain was seen a few times. Clones were sequenced by immunoSEQ multiplex PCR, and TCRdb holds only the in-frame ones, with some missing. The profile shows fewer than 85,000 clones, around 80% of them singletons. This CDR3 is built from 14 residues. J was trimmed by 7 bases and V by 5 bases; bases with no gene match: 11. The germline gives CDR1 WSHSY, CDR2 SAAADI. These data belong to a study of T cell clones after liver transplantation. This TCR derives from a human patient who received a liver transplant. Some T cells may be the graft donor's. This rearrangement joins TRBV10-2 to TRBJ2-7; 7 bases match TRBD1. This sample comprised CD4+ T cells from blood, obtained 12 months after liver transplant. The chain's CDR3 is CASSKRQGLGEQYF. The CDR3 region has the DNA TGCGCCAGCAGTAAAAGACAGGGCCTGGGAGAGCAGTACTTC.